This T cell receptor beta chain originates from a study of blood T cell repertoires in COVID-19. Study-wide context: Samples came from the United States, Italy and Spain, spanning acute and convalescent COVID-19. Sources were T cells, B-cell-depleted T cells, or PBMCs; the material itself was cDNA or gDNA.

Original methodology: Quantification of nucleated cells was approximated via reference gene primer amplification. The protocol was immunoSEQ multiplex PCR, while the TCRdb copy is restricted to in-frame clones and leaves out a portion. For V, J and clone size, that table is used; D and trimming come from the DNA. This sample has about half a million clones, with roughly 88% found just once. The germline gives CDR1 GTSNPN, CDR2 SVGIG (reference sequence). The CDR3 loop spans 13 amino acids. The ends were cut back, 0 bases at V and 8 bases at J, with 10 bases in the middle. The chain has TRBV30 and TRBJ1-4; D uncertain. This receptor was obtained from a human donor in a cohort sampled during active COVID-19. Sequenced sample: peripheral blood. The CDR3 region is CAWSVNFREKLFF. In DNA form, the CDR3 reads TGTGCCTGGAGTGTGAATTTTCGGGAAAAACTGTTTTTT.